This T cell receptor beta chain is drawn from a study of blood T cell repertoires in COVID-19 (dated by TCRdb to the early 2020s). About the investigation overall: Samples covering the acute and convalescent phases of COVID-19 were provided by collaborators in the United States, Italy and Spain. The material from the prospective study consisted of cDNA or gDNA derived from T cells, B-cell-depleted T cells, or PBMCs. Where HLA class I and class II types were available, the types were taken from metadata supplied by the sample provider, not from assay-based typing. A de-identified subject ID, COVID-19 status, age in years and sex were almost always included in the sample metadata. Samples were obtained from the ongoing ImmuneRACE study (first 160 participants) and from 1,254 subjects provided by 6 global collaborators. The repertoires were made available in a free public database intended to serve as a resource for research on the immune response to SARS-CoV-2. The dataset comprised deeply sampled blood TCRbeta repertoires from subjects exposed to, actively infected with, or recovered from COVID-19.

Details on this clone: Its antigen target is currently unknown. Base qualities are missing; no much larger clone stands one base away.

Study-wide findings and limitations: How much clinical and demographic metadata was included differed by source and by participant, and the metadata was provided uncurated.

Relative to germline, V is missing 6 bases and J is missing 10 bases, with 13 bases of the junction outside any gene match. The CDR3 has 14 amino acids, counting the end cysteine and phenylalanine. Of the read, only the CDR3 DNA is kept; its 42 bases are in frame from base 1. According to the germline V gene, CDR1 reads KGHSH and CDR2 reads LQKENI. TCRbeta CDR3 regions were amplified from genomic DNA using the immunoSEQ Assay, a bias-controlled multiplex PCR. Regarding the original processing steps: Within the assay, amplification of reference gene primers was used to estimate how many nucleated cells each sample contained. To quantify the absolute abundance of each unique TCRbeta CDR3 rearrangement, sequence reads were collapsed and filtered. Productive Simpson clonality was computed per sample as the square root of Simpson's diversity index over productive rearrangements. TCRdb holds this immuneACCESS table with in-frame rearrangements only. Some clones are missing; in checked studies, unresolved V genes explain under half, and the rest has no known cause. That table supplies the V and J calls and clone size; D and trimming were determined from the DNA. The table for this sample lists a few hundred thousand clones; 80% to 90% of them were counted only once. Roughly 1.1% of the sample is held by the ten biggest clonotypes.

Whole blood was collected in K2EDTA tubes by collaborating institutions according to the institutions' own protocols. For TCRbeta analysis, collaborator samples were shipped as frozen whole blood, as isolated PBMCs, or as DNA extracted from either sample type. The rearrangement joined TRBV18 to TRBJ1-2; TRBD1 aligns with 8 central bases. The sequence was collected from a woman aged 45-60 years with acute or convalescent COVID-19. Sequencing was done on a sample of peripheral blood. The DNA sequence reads TGTGCCAGCTCCACCGGACAGGGTTTCGTTAACTACACCTTC. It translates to CASSTGQGFVNYTF.